A selection of T cell receptor beta chains follows, all from one sample in a study of blood T cell repertoires in COVID-19. Sequencing used immunoSEQ multiplex PCR; TCRdb keeps in-frame clones, though not all of them. Here the sample spans hundreds of thousands of clones, approximately 86% being singletons. The sequenced material came from PBMCs or T cells enriched from blood (not recorded which). The receptors stem from a woman aged 25 to 39 with acute COVID-19. The CDR3 runs from the conserved cysteine through the conserved F or W. A D gene is named only where the DNA matches it firmly. Clone size appears in some rows only: once, few, many, or a class for an expanded clone.

.	TRBJ1-4	once	TRBV12-5	CASGFGVNEKLFF	TGTGCTAGTGGTTTCGGGGTAAATGAAAAACTGTTTTTT
TRBD1	TRBJ2-1	.	TRBV7-3	CASSEDRGSYNEQFF	TGTGCCAGCAGCGAGGACAGGGGGTCCTACAATGAGCAGTTCTTC
TRBD2	TRBJ2-3	once	TRBV7-3	CASSETSGRTDTQYF	TGTGCCAGCAGCGAGACTAGCGGCCGCACAGATACGCAGTATTTT
TRBD2	TRBJ2-1	.	TRBV28	CAGATGTSGRAAEQFF	TGTGCCGGCGCAACCGGGACTAGCGGGAGGGCCGCTGAGCAGTTCTTC
.	TRBJ2-1	.	TRBV27	CASSRGEAYNEQFF	TGTGCCAGCAGTAGAGGGGAGGCTTACAATGAGCAGTTCTTC
TRBD1	TRBJ2-7	.	TRBV5-8	CASSGGQGVSYEQYF	TGTGCCAGCAGCGGTGGACAGGGGGTTTCCTACGAGCAGTACTTC
.	TRBJ1-1	.	TRBV7-9	CAWGGLNFIAFF	TGTGCCTGGGGGGGGCTGAATTTTATAGCTTTCTTT
TRBD2	TRBJ2-7	.	TRBV28	CASSASGGADYEQYF	TGTGCCAGCAGTGCCAGCGGGGGGGCCGACTACGAGCAGTACTTC
.	TRBJ1-1	once	TRBV7-3	CASSLTGPLNTEAFF	TGTGCCAGCAGCTTAACTGGCCCGTTGAACACTGAAGCTTTCTTT
.	TRBJ1-3	.	TRBV5-5	CASSLSSNSGNTIYF	TGTGCCAGCAGCTTGAGCTCTAACTCTGGAAACACCATATATTTT
.	TRBJ2-7	.	TRBV4-3	CASSQDARNGYEQYF	TGCGCCAGCAGCCAAGATGCCAGGAATGGGTACGAGCAGTACTTC
.	TRBJ2-3	.	TRBV11-2	CASSLSGRGTDTQYF	TGTGCCAGCAGCCTTAGCGGCAGGGGCACAGATACGCAGTATTTT
.	TRBJ1-6	once	TRBV7-6	CASSPTGSSYNSPLHF	TGTGCCAGCAGCCCAACAGGGAGCTCCTATAATTCACCCCTCCACTTT
TRBD2	TRBJ2-1	.	TRBV4-2	CASSQDQTSGGVNEQFF	TGTGCCAGCAGCCAAGATCAAACGAGCGGGGGGGTAAATGAGCAGTTCTTC
.	TRBJ2-1	.	TRBV5-4	CASSGGSREKYNEQFF	TGTGCCAGCAGTGGGGGTAGTCGGGAGAAATACAATGAGCAGTTCTTC
.	TRBJ1-1	.	TRBV19	CASRAGATSEAFF	TGTGCCAGTAGGGCGGGGGCAACTTCTGAAGCTTTCTTT
TRBD2	TRBJ2-1	.	TRBV6-2/TRBV6-3	CASSSRLAGYDEQFF	TGTGCCAGCAGTTCCCGACTAGCGGGATACGATGAGCAGTTCTTC
.	TRBJ1-1	.	TRBV3-1/TRBV3-2	CASTFNEGVTEAFF	TGTGCCAGCACCTTCAATGAGGGGGTTACTGAAGCTTTCTTT
TRBD1	TRBJ1-5	.	TRBV12-5	CASGTDRADQPQHF	TGTGCTAGTGGCACTGACAGGGCCGATCAGCCCCAGCATTTT
TRBD2	TRBJ2-7	.	TRBV6-5	CASSRLAGGPYEQYF	TGTGCCAGCAGTAGACTAGCGGGGGGCCCCTACGAGCAGTACTTC
TRBD1	TRBJ2-7	.	TRBV28	CASSRQGRGYEQYF	TGTGCCAGCAGTAGACAGGGAAGGGGATACGAGCAGTACTTC
TRBD1	TRBJ1-2	.	TRBV5-1	CASSSTGGSYGYTF	TGCGCCAGCAGCTCTACAGGGGGTTCCTATGGCTACACCTTC
.	TRBJ2-1	once	TRBV5-8	CASSWAGTYNEQFF	TGTGCCAGCAGCTGGGCGGGAACCTACAATGAGCAGTTCTTC
.	TRBJ2-5	once	TRBV28	CASSPRGMGETQYF	TGTGCCAGCAGTCCCCGGGGGATGGGCGAGACCCAGTACTTC
TRBD1	TRBJ1-4	.	TRBV30	CAWSTGQGARKLFF	TGTGCCTGGAGTACGGGACAGGGGGCGCGAAAACTGTTTTTT
.	TRBJ1-2	few	TRBV2	CASSPTGPNYGYTF	TGTGCCAGCAGCCCGACAGGACCGAACTATGGCTACACCTTC
.	TRBJ1-3	.	TRBV9	CASSVGGGTGNTIYF	TGTGCCAGCAGCGTAGGTGGGGGCACTGGAAACACCATATATTTT
TRBD2	TRBJ2-1	.	TRBV11-2	CASSRRENDEQFF	TGTGCCAGCAGTCGGCGGGAGAACGATGAGCAGTTCTTC
.	TRBJ2-7	.	TRBV5-8	CASSRDRSHEQYF	TGTGCCAGCAGTAGAGACAGGTCCCACGAGCAGTACTTC
TRBD2	TRBJ2-3	.	TRBV28	CASRRRGLAGSDTQYF	TGTGCCAGCAGAAGGAGGGGACTAGCGGGGTCAGATACGCAGTATTTT
TRBD2	TRBJ2-2	.	TRBV5-4	CASRTSGRQAGELFF	TGTGCCAGCAGGACTAGCGGGAGGCAGGCCGGGGAGCTGTTTTTT
.	TRBJ1-2	few	TRBV19	CASSISGTNYGYTF	TGTGCCAGTAGTATTTCCGGGACAAACTATGGCTACACCTTC
TRBD2	TRBJ2-3	.	TRBV5-1	CASSPRLATTDTQYF	TGCGCCAGCAGCCCTAGACTAGCAACAACAGATACGCAGTATTTT
TRBD1	TRBJ1-2	.	TRBV6-5	CASRRQGNYGYTF	TGTGCCAGCAGAAGACAGGGAAACTATGGCTACACCTTC
.	TRBJ2-5	.	TRBV19	CASSIGQGIQETQYF	TGTGCCAGTAGTATCGGCCAGGGGATCCAAGAGACCCAGTACTTC
TRBD2	TRBJ2-2	.	TRBV18	CASSRQGGRNTGELFF	TGTGCCAGCTCACGCCAGGGCGGGAGGAACACCGGGGAGCTGTTTTTT
.	TRBJ2-1	.	TRBV3-1/TRBV3-2	CASSQAARGGLRENEQFF	TGTGCCAGCAGCCAAGCGGCTCGCGGGGGCCTCCGGGAGAATGAGCAGTTCTTC
.	TRBJ2-7	once	TRBV2	CASRTGAYEQYF	TGTGCCAGCAGGACGGGGGCCTACGAGCAGTACTTC
.	TRBJ1-5	.	TRBV28	CASNGRYSNQPQHF	TGTGCCAGCAATGGCCGTTATAGCAATCAGCCCCAGCATTTT
.	TRBJ2-1	.	TRBV7-9	CASSSWQASAYNEQFF	TGTGCCAGCAGCTCTTGGCAGGCGTCCGCCTACAATGAGCAGTTCTTC
TRBD2	TRBJ2-2	.	TRBV6-5	CASSYSREAGELFF	TGTGCCAGCAGTTACTCGCGGGAGGCCGGGGAGCTGTTTTTT
.	TRBJ1-6	.	TRBV6-5	CASGAQGYSPLHF	TGTGCCTCCGGAGCCCAGGGGTATTCACCCCTCCACTTT
TRBD1	TRBJ1-4	.	TRBV29-1	CSVVPEGQHNEKLFF	TGCAGCGTTGTCCCCGAGGGACAGCATAATGAAAAACTGTTTTTT
TRBD1	TRBJ2-7	.	TRBV28	CASSTSGQLSYEQYF	TGTGCCAGCAGTACCTCGGGACAGCTTTCCTACGAGCAGTACTTC
.	TRBJ1-4	.	TRBV5-1	CASSPGGTNEKLFF	TGCGCCAGCAGCCCGGGGGGGACTAATGAAAAACTGTTTTTT
TRBD2	TRBJ2-1	.	TRBV19	CASSTYLAGGPYNEQFF	TGTGCCAGTAGTACCTACCTAGCGGGGGGGCCCTACAATGAGCAGTTCTTC
TRBD2	TRBJ2-5	.	TRBV6-2/TRBV6-3	CASSPRGGWSQETQYF	TGTGCCAGCAGCCCTCGGGGGGGGTGGAGCCAAGAGACCCAGTACTTC
TRBD1	TRBJ2-3	.	TRBV28	CASSFYGQGPTDTQYF	TGTGCCAGCAGTTTTTATGGACAGGGGCCCACAGATACGCAGTATTTT
TRBD1	TRBJ2-1	.	TRBV5-6	CASSLLGGTGAPNEQFF	TGTGCCAGCAGCTTGTTGGGGGGGACAGGGGCCCCCAATGAGCAGTTCTTC
TRBD2	TRBJ2-3	.	TRBV5-1	CASSLGRGGTDTQYF	TGCGCCAGCAGCTTAGGGCGGGGGGGCACAGATACGCAGTATTTT
.	TRBJ1-2	.	TRBV4-1	CASSQVAGIRAYGYTF	TGCGCCAGCAGCCAAGTTGCCGGGATAAGGGCCTATGGCTACACCTTC